Here is one TCR beta chain with its context. The CDR3 has 13 residues. Germline values: CDR1 KGHSH, CDR2 LQKENI. Trimming pared 6 bases from V and 7 bases from J, leaving 12 bases between. Unique molecular identifiers were used to barcode this TCRbeta library. TCRdb passed the PCR reads through MiXCR, listing each CDR3 protein once. Found here are around 680,000 distinct CDR3 sequences, roughly 17% of them singletons; the top ten hold under 1.2%. This sample was included in a study of T-cell reconstitution after alpha-beta-depleted transplantation in children. The V and J genes are TRBV18 and TRBJ2-2; D gene unclear. Material: PBMCs from the stem cell graft donor, obtained from the stem cell graft. The receptor was isolated from a human donor who donated a stem cell graft to a child with acute myeloid leukemia. For the CDR3, the DNA is TGTGCCAGCTCCGCGACCCTGGGCGGGGAGCTGTTTTTT. It encodes CASSATLGGELFF.